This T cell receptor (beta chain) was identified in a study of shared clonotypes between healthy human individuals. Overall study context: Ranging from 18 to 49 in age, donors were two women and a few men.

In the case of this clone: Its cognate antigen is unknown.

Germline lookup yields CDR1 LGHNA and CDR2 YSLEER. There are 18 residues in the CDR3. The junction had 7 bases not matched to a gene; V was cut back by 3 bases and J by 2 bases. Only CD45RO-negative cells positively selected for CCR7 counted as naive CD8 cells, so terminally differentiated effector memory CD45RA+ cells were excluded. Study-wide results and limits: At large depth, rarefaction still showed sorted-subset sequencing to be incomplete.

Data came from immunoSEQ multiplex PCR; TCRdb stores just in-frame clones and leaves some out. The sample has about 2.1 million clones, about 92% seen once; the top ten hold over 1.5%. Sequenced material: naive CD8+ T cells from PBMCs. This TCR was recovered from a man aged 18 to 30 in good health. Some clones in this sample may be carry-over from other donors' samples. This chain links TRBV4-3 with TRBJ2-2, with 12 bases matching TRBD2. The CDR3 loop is CASSQSLAGGPNTGELFF. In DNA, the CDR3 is TGCGCCAGCAGCCAGAGTCTAGCGGGAGGGCCTAACACCGGGGAGCTGTTTTTT.